The 9 T cell receptor beta chains given below trace back to one sample, sequenced in a study of T cells in Graves' hyperthyroidism and ophthalmopathy (dated by TCRdb to between 2018 and 2020). The library came from multiplex PCR. The run used an Illumina HiSeq 2000. TCR beta CDR3 regions were amplified from RNA transcripts. The TCR CDR3 was subjected to a first round of RT-PCR using the HTBI primer set and the Qiagen OneStep RT-PCR kit. TCRdb redid the processing of the public reads, applying fastp at Q25 and MiXCR, and retained in-frame beta chains. Rows with a matching CDR3 protein are joined into one entry that keeps the most common DNA and genes. A total of fewer than 800,000 distinct CDR3 sequences appear in this sample, roughly 15% of them only once. The ten most abundant clones make up approximately 8% of the sample. The sample taken for sequencing was blood. These receptors came from a man between 18 and 35 years old with Graves' hyperthyroidism.

Comments on this clonotype: A much larger clone differs by one base, so this may be a read error. The DNA for the CDR3 is TGTGCCAGCAGTTTCGGGCAGAACATTCAGCACTTC. Its protein product is CASSFGQNIQHF. This chain links TRBV12-3 or TRBV12-4 with TRBJ2-4; D unclear. CDR3 length: 12 amino acids.

This clonotype was counted ten times or more. The V and J genes are TRBV5-5 and TRBJ2-2; possibly TRBD1 or TRBD2 for D (7 bases each). This CDR3 has 16 amino acids. V shed 1 base and J shed 7 bases, with 17 bases lying between them. Germline values: CDR1 SGHKS, CDR2 YYEKEE (reference sequence). CDR3 region: CASSLQEQGRVGELFF. In nucleotides, the CDR3 is TGTGCCAGCAGCTTGCAGGAACAGGGGAGGGTCGGGGAGCTGTTTTTT.

Of note for this clonotype: One base away lies a much larger clone, so this may be a sequencing read error. This chain joins TRBV6-4 and TRBJ2-3; 8 nucleotides align to TRBD1. This CDR3 contains 14 residues. Germline V gives CDR1 MRHNA, CDR2 SNTAGT. The CDR3 region has the DNA TGTGCCAACAGTGAGGGACAGGGCACAGATACGCAGTATTTT. The encoded protein is CANSEGQGTDTQYF.

This clonotype was counted many times. This CDR3 reads CASRSGSEQFF. CDR3 sequence (DNA): TGTGCCAGCAGAAGCGGGAGTGAGCAGTTCTTC. This rearrangement joins TRBV2 to TRBJ2-1, with 8 bases matching TRBD2. Trimming at V came to 6 bases and at J to 9 bases, leaving 1 base not matched to a gene. CDR1 and CDR2 (germline): SNHLY, FYNNEI. The CDR3 is made up of 11 amino acids.

CDR3 sequence: CASLAQGMYNEQFF. For the CDR3, the DNA is TGTGCCAGCCTGGCACAGGGGATGTACAATGAGCAGTTCTTC. The gene calls are TRBV5-4 and TRBJ2-1; 7 nucleotides line up with TRBD1. The CDR3 runs to 14 residues. Per germline, CDR1 SGHNT and CDR2 YYREEE (reference sequence). V dropped 7 bases and J dropped 4; count of bases not matched to a gene: 8.

This clonotype has only a few counts. The chain combines TRBV19 with TRBJ2-3; D unclear. Per the germline V gene, CDR1 is LNHDA and CDR2 is SQIVND (reference sequence). V gave up 0 bases and J gave up 1 base, with 5 bases separating them. The CDR3 length is 14 residues. CDR3 DNA: TGTGCCAGTAGTATAGATCAGGGCACAGATACGCAGTATTTT. As protein: CASSIDQGTDTQYF. Supplemented by reference TRBV19 and TRBJ2-3, the full variable domain reads DGGITQSPKYLFRKEGQNVTLSCEQNLNHDAMYWYRQDPGQGLRLIYYSQIVNDFQKGDIAEGYSVSREKKESFPLTVTSAQKNPTAFYLCASSIDQGTDTQYFGPGTRLTVL.

This clonotype was detected many times. This chain uses TRBV12-3 or TRBV12-4 with TRBJ2-5, with 11 bases matching TRBD2. The CDR3 runs to 15 residues. V lost 6 bases and J lost 5; bases outside the gene matches: 8. The DNA of the CDR3 is TGTGCCAGCAGCCCAACTAGCGGGAGAGGGGAGACCCAGTACTTC. Translation: CASSPTSGRGETQYF.

This clonotype appeared many times. Here the CDR3 reads CAWSPGQGFMNTEAFF. The CDR3 DNA is TGTGCCTGGAGCCCGGGACAGGGATTCATGAACACTGAAGCTTTCTTT. The V and J genes are TRBV30 and TRBJ1-1; 9 nucleotides align to TRBD1. Germline CDR1 and CDR2: GTSNPN and SVGIG (reference sequence). The CDR3 loop spans 16 amino acids. The V and J ends lost 3 bases and 0 bases, in that order; junction bases with no gene match: 8.

The V call is TRBV5-1, the J call TRBJ1-2, with 9 bases lining up with TRBD1. This CDR3 contains 13 residues. V lost 4 bases and J lost 7; bases outside the gene matches: 5. Looked up from germline, CDR1 is SGHRS and CDR2 is YFSETQ. CDR3 in DNA: TGCGCCAGCAGCCTCGGGACAGGGTTTGGCTACACCTTC. This translates into CASSLGTGFGYTF.